This T cell receptor beta chain originates from a study of regulatory T cells in long-lasting Graves disease (dated by TCRdb to the early 2020s). With respect to the entire study: Persistent Graves' disease was defined as persistently positive TSH receptor autoantibodies together with antithyroid drug treatment for over 5 years. Persistent Graves' disease patients were compared with newly diagnosed Graves' disease patients by peripheral blood TCR sequencing and RNA sequencing. The study took place in China and was registered as a clinical trial. A total of 33 samples were covered by TCR sequencing, comprising around 13 persistent and about 20 newly diagnosed Graves' disease patients. Antithyroid drugs had been taken for roughly 10 years on average by persistent Graves' disease patients in the clinical cohort.

Overall study results and their limits: Only the TCR beta chain was sequenced and analyzed. TRBV28, TRBJ1-2 and TRBJ2-5 were preferentially used in persistent disease, while TRBV20-1 and TRBJ2-1 were favored in newly diagnosed disease. Lower TCR Shannon entropy and fewer highly expanded clones were observed in persistent Graves' disease patients than in newly diagnosed patients, which suggested clonal expansion. Because the primary lesion, thyroid tissue, could not be accessed, the study looked at peripheral blood alone. As a limitation, the authors acknowledged that the small sample size may reduce accuracy. Persistent patients shared more public clonotypes among themselves (under 3,000) than newly diagnosed patients did (roughly 920).

Preparation of the library involved multiplex PCR. Sequencer: Illumina HiSeq 4000. CDR3 regions were amplified by Arm-PCR with iRepertoire HTBI primers to construct TCR beta libraries. Before sequencing, the PCR products went through gel purification. The published analysis was carried out like this. Gene usage analysis of CDR3 amino acid clonotypes used the 60 to 80 TRBV and around 13 TRBJ segments found across samples. COPE and FqMerger were used to merge the filtered high-quality paired reads into contigs. BLAST was used to align contigs to IMGT TRBV, TRBD and TRBJ reference genes, and CDR3 was defined according to IMGT. Highly expanded clones were defined as clonotypes with a frequency above 0.1%. Shannon entropy was used to measure repertoire diversity, and the Gini coefficient was used to measure V-J evenness. A clonotype was considered public if more than one individual shared it. The public sequencing data were trimmed at Q25 with fastp and processed into clonotypes with MiXCR by TCRdb, which kept only in-frame beta chains. Under each unique CDR3 protein, matching rows form one entry showing the most common genes and DNA. The V and J calls here are based on TCRdb, not the publication. Counted in this sample were a few hundred thousand distinct CDR3 sequences; around 23% of them appeared once. The ten largest clonotypes hold approximately 27% of the sample.

Explained via the paper, the time point label denotes: persistent/refractory GD, antithyroid drugs over 5 years with positive TRAb. For both TCR sequencing and RNA sequencing, RNA was extracted from PBMCs in TRIzol. Graves' disease was diagnosed according to American Thyroid Association guidelines. The patients came from an endocrinology department in Xi'an, China. Each patient gave around 9 milliliters of peripheral blood, collected in an EDTA anticoagulant tube. PBMCs were isolated by Ficoll Paque Plus density gradient separation without further T cell sorting. An Agilent 2100 Bioanalyzer and agarose gel were used to check RNA quality, and a NanoDrop 2000 was used to measure RNA concentration. From its cysteine to its phenylalanine, the CDR3 spans 15 amino acids. Solely the CDR3 DNA is kept, with 45 bases framed from the first base. The V and J ends are trimmed by 3 bases and 1 base, leaving 13 bases between them. CDR1 and CDR2, per the germline V gene, are ENHRY and SYGVKD.

A note on this clonotype: There is no known antigen for this receptor. No quality values exist for individual bases; no much larger clone is one base distant.

This TCR came from a middle-aged woman with Graves disease. Donor details come from another sample of the same person, matched by shared clones. Sequencing was performed on peripheral blood mononuclear cells (PBMCs), taken when the disease was refractory, from a patient treated with antithyroid drugs. The rearranged chain carries TRBV10-3 and TRBJ2-7; the D region possibly corresponds to TRBD1 (5 bases align). In nucleotide form, the sequence is TGTGCCATCAGTGATCAGGGAAAACCGTCCTACGAGCAGTACTTC. This yields the protein CAISDQGKPSYEQYF.